The 9 T cell receptor beta chains presented below share a single source sample, sequenced in a study of T cell responses to AZD1222 COVID-19 vaccine (dated by TCRdb to 2020 to 2022). Libraries were built with the immunoSEQ multiplex PCR assay. Not all clones reach the TCRdb copy of this immuneACCESS table, which keeps in-frame sequences only. Checked studies attribute under half of the gap to unresolved V genes and leave the rest unexplained. The sample has about 75,000 clones on record, about 91% of them singletons. The biggest ten clones account for 9% to 10% of the sample. The time point label for this specimen denotes: about 28 days (+/-7) after the second vaccine dose. Sample treatment or condition, as interpreted from the label and publication: meningococcal conjugate vaccine given as trial control. Specimen: peripheral blood, collected 28 days after the second dose of the MenACWY control vaccine. These receptors were obtained from an adult who received the MenACWY meningococcal vaccine as a control.

The chain uses TRBV18 and TRBJ2-4; the match to TRBD1 covers 9 bases. The CDR3 runs to 16 residues. Germline CDR1 is KGHSH and CDR2 is LQKENI. V lost 1 base, J lost 6 bases, and 7 bases stayed unmatched. The CDR3 DNA follows: TGTGCCAGCTCACCACAGGGGACAGGGTTTCCAAACATTCAGTACTTC. Protein product: CASSPQGTGFPNIQYF. The full variable domain, in which reference TRBV18 and TRBJ2-4 provide the parts outside the CDR3, is NAGVMQNPRHLVRRRGQEARLRCSPMKGHSHVYWYRQLPEEGLKFMVYLQKENIIDESGMPKERFSAEFPKEGPSILRIQQVVRGDSAAYFCASSPQGTGFPNIQYFGAGTRLSVL.

The V and J genes are TRBV6-2 or TRBV6-3 and TRBJ1-5; 10 bases fit TRBD1. CDR1 MNHEY and CDR2 SVGEGT come from the germline V gene. The length of the CDR3 is 14 residues. V was clipped by 5 bases and J by 7 bases; unmatched bases: 5. The CDR3 loop is CASSRTGGGQPQHF. CDR3 nucleotides: TGTGCCAGCAGTAGGACAGGGGGGGGCCAGCCCCAGCATTTT.

The V gene is TRBV11-1, the J gene TRBJ1-1, with TRBD1 identical over 7 bases. The V gene end was trimmed by 6 bases and the J gene end by 0 bases; junction bases not matched to a gene: 4. There are 14 residues in the CDR3. Germline V lookup: CDR1 SGHAT, CDR2 FQDESV (reference sequence). The CDR3 DNA reads TGTGCCAGCAGTTTTGACAGGGTGAACACTGAAGCTTTCTTT. Translated, it gives CASSFDRVNTEAFF.

The chain joins TRBV30 to TRBJ1-1; D not resolved. There are 12 residues in the CDR3. The V end was cut by 0 bases, the J end by 4 bases, with 6 bases between. Germline loops: CDR1 GTSNPN, CDR2 SVGIG (reference sequence). The CDR3, as DNA: TGTGCCTGGAGTGTTGGGTCCACTGAAGCTTTCTTT. It translates to CAWSVGSTEAFF.

The genes are TRBV18 and TRBJ1-1; D unresolved. Trimming stripped 5 bases from V and 1 base from J, with 8 bases between. CDR1 is KGHSH, CDR2 LQKENI, per germline. CDR3 length: 13 residues. The CDR3 nucleotides are TGTGCCAGCTCAGTCCTCGGGAACACTGAAGCTTTCTTT. Translation gives CASSVLGNTEAFF.

This clone has just a few counts. The chain couples TRBV7-2 to TRBJ1-2, with D possibly being TRBD1 (5 bases). CDR3 size: 16 residues. Trimming stripped 5 bases from V and 4 bases from J, with 20 bases between. Germline CDR1 and CDR2: SGHTA and FQGNSA. As DNA, the CDR3 is TGTGCCAGCAGCCCCCAGGCCAGTGAGGGGACCTATGGCTACACCTTC. It codes for CASSPQASEGTYGYTF.

V and J are TRBV29-1 and TRBJ1-1, with D perhaps TRBD1 (6 bases). The CDR3 totals 12 residues. CDR1 and CDR2 (germline): SQVTM, ANQGSEA. The V end lost 7 bases, the J end lost 4 bases, and 13 bases lay between the germline ends. The CDR3 region has the DNA TGCAGCGGATCAGGGGTGGGCACTGAAGCTTTCTTT. Translation: CSGSGVGTEAFF.

This clone was detected once. DNA of the CDR3: TGTGCCAGTAGTATAGTGGTGCAGGGCGCCTACGAGCAGTACTTC. This codes for CASSIVVQGAYEQYF. J is TRBJ2-7 and V is TRBV19; D may be TRBD1 (5 bases). The CDR3 has 15 residues. V was shortened by 1 base and J by 2 bases, with 12 bases between the two germline ends. Germline V gene data show CDR1 as LNHDA and CDR2 as SQIVND (reference sequence). Full variable domain (remainder filled in from reference TRBV19 and TRBJ2-7): DGGITQSPKYLFRKEGQNVTLSCEQNLNHDAMYWYRQDPGQGLRLIYYSQIVNDFQKGDIAEGYSVSREKKESFPLTVTSAQKNPTAFYLCASSIVVQGAYEQYFGPGTRLTVT.

The chain carries TRBV2 and TRBJ1-1; no reliable D call. Per germline, CDR1 SNHLY and CDR2 FYNNEI. The V end was cut by 3 bases, the J end by 5 bases, with 7 bases between. The CDR3 extends over 12 amino acids. CDR3 sequence reads: CASSESRTEAFF. The CDR3 bases are TGTGCCAGCAGTGAGTCTCGGACTGAAGCTTTCTTT.